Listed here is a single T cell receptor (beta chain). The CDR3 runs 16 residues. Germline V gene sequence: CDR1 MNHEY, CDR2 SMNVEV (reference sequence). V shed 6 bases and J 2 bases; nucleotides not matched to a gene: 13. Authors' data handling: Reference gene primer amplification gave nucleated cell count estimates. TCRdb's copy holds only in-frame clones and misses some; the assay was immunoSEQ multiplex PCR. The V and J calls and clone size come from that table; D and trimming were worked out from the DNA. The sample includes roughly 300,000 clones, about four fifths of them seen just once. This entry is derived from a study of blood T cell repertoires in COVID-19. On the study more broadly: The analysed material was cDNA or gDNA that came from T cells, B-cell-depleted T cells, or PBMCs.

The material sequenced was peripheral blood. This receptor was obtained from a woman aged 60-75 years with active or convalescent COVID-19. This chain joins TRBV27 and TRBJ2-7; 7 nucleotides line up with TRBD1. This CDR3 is CASRPTYSDRAYEQYF. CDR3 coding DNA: TGTGCCAGCAGACCTACTTACAGCGACAGGGCCTACGAGCAGTACTTC.